This entry lists 28 T cell receptor beta chains sequenced from one sample in a study of shared clonotypes between healthy human individuals. Only in-frame clones appear in the TCRdb table, and some are missing; sequencing was by immunoSEQ multiplex PCR. The data contain almost 700,000 clones, 92% of them singletons. Naive-designated CD8 cells lacked CD45RO, were positively enriched for CCR7, and omitted terminally differentiated effector memory CD45RA+ cells. The sample was naive CD8+ T cells sorted from blood. The receptors derive from a man aged 25-45 years in good health.

As to this clone: The same CDR3 can be traced to other DNA sequences in this sample. The gene calls are TRBV11-2 and TRBJ2-7; 7 bases agree with TRBD2. This CDR3 is built from 13 residues. Germline-derived CDR1 and CDR2 are SGHAT and FQNNGV. The V gene end was trimmed by 1 base and the J gene end by 3 bases; junction bases not matched to a gene: 0. The CDR3 reads CASSLGTSYEQYF. CDR3 in DNA: TGTGCCAGCAGCTTAGGGACTAGCTACGAGCAGTACTTC.

This chain connects TRBV7-9 to TRBJ2-7; TRBD2 matches at 9 bases. Germline V CDR1 and CDR2: SEHNR, FQNEAQ (reference sequence). CDR3 length equals 15 residues. Trimming removed 1 base from V and 4 bases from J; junction bases left unmatched: 5. CDR3 in amino acids: CASSLVDSGSYEQYF. Here the CDR3 DNA reads TGTGCCAGCAGCTTAGTAGATAGCGGGAGTTACGAGCAGTACTTC.

The V gene is TRBV7-9, the J gene TRBJ1-2; D is perhaps TRBD1 (5 bases). CDR3 length: 14 amino acids. Trimming stripped 2 bases from V and 4 bases from J, with 11 bases between. Per germline, CDR1 SEHNR and CDR2 FQNEAQ (reference sequence). The CDR3 protein is CASSLQGLFYGYTF. The CDR3 nucleotides read TGTGCCAGCAGCTTACAGGGCCTTTTCTATGGCTACACCTTC.

The V call is TRBV6-5, the J call TRBJ2-3; 7 bases line up with TRBD2. The CDR3 sequence is 15 residues long. V gave up 5 bases and J gave up 4 bases; unmatched junction bases: 9. The germline V gene encodes CDR1 MNHEY and CDR2 SVGAGI. CDR3 protein: CASSPGTISPDTQYF. The CDR3 bases are TGTGCCAGCAGTCCCGGGACTATCTCACCAGATACGCAGTATTTT.

V gene TRBV4-1 combines with J gene TRBJ1-1; no firm D call. The CDR3 consists of 14 residues. Germline values: CDR1 MGHRA, CDR2 YSYEKL. V was shortened by 5 bases and J by 0 bases, with 10 bases between the two germline ends. The CDR3 here is CASSYRSVNTEAFF. In DNA form, the CDR3 reads TGCGCCAGCAGCTACCGATCAGTGAACACTGAAGCTTTCTTT.

This chain uses TRBV7-9 with TRBJ2-7, with 12 bases lining up with TRBD2. In germline, CDR1 is SEHNR, CDR2 FQNEAQ (reference sequence). This CDR3 is built from 16 residues. Losses at the gene ends were 5 bases for V and 4 bases for J; bases not matched to a gene: 9. Written as DNA, the CDR3 is TGTGCCAGCAGCCCCCCTAGCGGGAGGGCCGAGTACGAGCAGTACTTC. It encodes CASSPPSGRAEYEQYF. The complete variable domain, with remaining parts taken from reference TRBV7-9 and TRBJ2-7, reads DTGVSQNPRHKITKRGQNVTFRCDPISEHNRLYWYRQTLGQGPEFLTYFQNEAQLEKSRLLSDRFSAERPKGSFSTLEIQRTEQGDSAMYLCASSPPSGRAEYEQYFGPGTRLTVT.

J is TRBJ1-4 and V is TRBV14; D is perhaps TRBD1 (6 bases). Trimming pared 1 base from V and 7 bases from J, leaving 22 bases between. From germline, CDR1 is SGHDN and CDR2 FVKESK. CDR3 length: 18 amino acids. The CDR3 DNA is TGTGCCAGCAGCCAAGCCACCCTACGACAGGACGTGATTGAAAAACTGTTTTTT. Its protein product is CASSQATLRQDVIEKLFF.

The chain employs TRBV4-1 and TRBJ2-3; 11 bases align to TRBD2. The CDR3 contains 16 residues. Germline V gene lookup returns CDR1 MGHRA and CDR2 YSYEKL. V shed 8 bases, J shed 3 bases, and the junction held 10 bases outside the gene matches. The CDR3 nucleotides are TGCGCCAGCGAGGAGGGGACTAGCGGTTGGACAGATACGCAGTATTTT. This codes for CASEEGTSGWTDTQYF.

This sequence joins TRBV27 and TRBJ1-1; a possible D gene is TRBD1 (6 bases). The ends were cut back, 5 bases at V and 4 bases at J, with 23 bases in the middle. This CDR3 is 17 amino acids long. CDR1 and CDR2 from the germline V gene are MNHEY and SMNVEV (reference sequence). The CDR3 sequence: CASSPLQTGGAATEAFF. For the CDR3, the DNA is TGTGCCAGCAGTCCCCTGCAGACGGGGGGGGCGGCCACTGAAGCTTTCTTT.

The chain links TRBV27 to TRBJ1-1, with 7 bases matching TRBD1. The CDR3 is 14 residues long. V lost 4 bases to trimming and J lost 3 bases; unmatched junction nucleotides: 5. The germline V gene has CDR1 MNHEY and CDR2 SMNVEV (reference sequence). In DNA, the CDR3 is TGTGCCAGCAGTTCGTACAGGGGCGACACTGAAGCTTTCTTT. It translates to CASSSYRGDTEAFF.

The V call is TRBV10-3, the J call TRBJ1-2; no reliable D call. CDR3 length equals 14 residues. Trimming left V 1 base short and J 7 bases short, with 13 bases between. Germline CDR1 is ENHRY and CDR2 is SYGVKD. CDR3 sequence (DNA): TGTGCCATCAGTGAGTACCAGGAACTAAGTGGCTACACCTTC. Protein: CAISEYQELSGYTF.

The rearrangement uses TRBV27 and TRBJ2-3; D ambiguous. CDR3 length equals 16 residues. Between the trimmed V and J ends, which lost 5 bases and 3 bases, there was a span of 18 bases. Germline V lookup: CDR1 MNHEY, CDR2 SMNVEV (reference sequence). The CDR3 DNA sequence: TGTGCCAGCAGTGAAATACGGGTGGGGTTAACAGATACGCAGTATTTT. Protein sequence: CASSEIRVGLTDTQYF.

The J gene is TRBJ2-7, the V gene TRBV4-3, with 9 bases identical to TRBD1. Germline V gene data show CDR1 as LGHNA and CDR2 as YSLEER. This CDR3 has 18 amino acids. Unmatched junction bases numbered 13, after V lost 0 bases and J lost 4 bases. This CDR3 is CASSQDLGLGQGIYEQYF. In nucleotides, the CDR3 is TGCGCCAGCAGCCAAGATTTAGGTTTGGGACAGGGCATATACGAGCAGTACTTC.

The CDR3 region has the DNA TGCAGCGTCAAGGACTACGAGCAGTACTTC. Its translation is CSVKDYEQYF. The chain is built from TRBV29-1 and TRBJ2-7; no clear D gene. CDR3 size: 10 residues. Trimming removed 6 bases at V and 3 bases at J, with 6 bases between. The germline gives CDR1 SQVTM, CDR2 ANQGSEA.

The genes are TRBV6-1 and TRBJ1-2, with 12 positions matching TRBD1. CDR1 is MNHNS, CDR2 SASEGT, per germline. This CDR3 is 19 amino acids long. The J segment lost 7 bases and the V segment lost 2 bases, leaving 17 bases of the junction unmatched. The CDR3 loop reads CASSEFTGGTGGFLAGYTF. The CDR3 nucleotides are TGTGCCAGCAGTGAATTTACCGGCGGGACAGGGGGCTTTTTAGCTGGCTACACCTTC.

The chain combines TRBV21-1 with TRBJ2-3; TRBD1, the table's D call, lacks a check against the DNA. TRBV21-1 is a documented pseudogene. CDR3 length equals 15 residues. The CDR3 bases are TGTGCCAGCAGCAAAGTCCAGGGGTCGGGAGATACGCAGTATTTT. Encoded protein: CASSKVQGSGDTQYF.

The chain carries TRBV7-9 and TRBJ2-3; perhaps TRBD2 as D (6 bases). Germline V gene sequence: CDR1 SEHNR, CDR2 FQNEAQ (reference sequence). The V end lost 6 bases, the J end lost 5 bases, and 27 bases lay between the germline ends. The CDR3 has 18 amino acids. The CDR3 region is CASSPAGRSGLDLDTQYF. For the CDR3, the DNA is TGTGCCAGCAGTCCAGCCGGCCGATCGGGACTCGATCTAGATACGCAGTATTTT.

The gene calls are TRBV11-2 and TRBJ2-1, with D unclear. The V end lost 4 bases, the J end lost 7 bases, and 11 bases lay between the germline ends. CDR3 length: 13 amino acids. CDR1 and CDR2 from the germline V gene are SGHAT and FQNNGV. CDR3 coding DNA: TGTGCCAGCAGCTCAATGAAGGGAAATGAGCAGTTCTTC. Translation gives CASSSMKGNEQFF.

This clone was seen just once. The chain employs TRBV11-2 and TRBJ2-7; TRBD2 matches 7 bases. V shed 4 bases and J 3 bases; nucleotides not matched to a gene: 9. CDR3 length equals 15 residues. The germline V gene encodes CDR1 SGHAT and CDR2 FQNNGV. CDR3 bases: TGTGCCAGCAGCTCCGCTTCTAGCGGATTCTACGAGCAGTACTTC. Translation: CASSSASSGFYEQYF.

The chain has TRBV28 and TRBJ1-5, with TRBD1 identical over 7 bases. V shed 6 bases and J 3 bases; nucleotides not matched to a gene: 11. Germline lookup yields CDR1 MDHEN and CDR2 SYDVKM. The CDR3 has 16 amino acids. In nucleotides, the CDR3 is TGTGCCAGCAGCCTAACAGGGGCCGCCTACAATCAGCCCCAGCATTTT. Protein: CASSLTGAAYNQPQHF.

The CDR3 region has the DNA TGTGCCAGCGGGCCGGGACCAGCCTACGAGCAGTACTTC. This gives the protein CASGPGPAYEQYF. This chain uses TRBV9 with TRBJ2-7; either TRBD1 or TRBD2 may fit D (5 bases each). This CDR3 region has 13 residues. CDR1 and CDR2 from the germline V gene are SGDLS and YYNGEE. Trimming pared 7 bases from V and 2 bases from J, leaving 13 bases between.

This chain connects TRBV5-1 to TRBJ2-1, with 9 bases fitting TRBD2. The V gene end was trimmed by 1 base and the J gene end by 0 bases; junction bases not matched to a gene: 5. The CDR3 loop spans 17 amino acids. Germline V lookup: CDR1 SGHRS, CDR2 YFSETQ. The CDR3 spells CASSLSLAGYSYNEQFF. In nucleotides, the CDR3 is TGCGCCAGCAGCTTGTCGCTAGCGGGGTACTCCTACAATGAGCAGTTCTTC.

V usage is TRBV6-4 and J usage is TRBJ2-3, with D uncertain. This CDR3 is built from 15 residues. V was trimmed by 5 bases and J by 0 bases, leaving 12 bases between them. CDR1 and CDR2 (germline): MRHNA, SNTAGT. In nucleotides, the CDR3 is TGTGCCAGCAGTCCCGACTCTCTAAGCACAGATACGCAGTATTTT. Encoded protein: CASSPDSLSTDTQYF.

The chain has TRBV4-1 and TRBJ2-3; 13 positions match TRBD2. CDR1 is MGHRA and CDR2 is YSYEKL in the germline V gene. The CDR3 has 19 residues. J gave up 3 bases and V 3 bases, and 12 bases lay outside the gene matches. CDR3 DNA: TGCGCCAGCAGCCAGGGAGGCAGGTTGGGACTAGCGGGAACAGATACGCAGTATTTT. Its protein product is CASSQGGRLGLAGTDTQYF.

This chain connects TRBV9 to TRBJ1-1; D remains ambiguous. There are 12 residues in the CDR3. The V end lost 0 bases, the J end lost 6 bases, and 6 bases lay between the germline ends. Germline CDR1 reads SGDLS; CDR2 reads YYNGEE. CDR3 protein: CASSVGLSEAFF. In nucleotides, the CDR3 is TGTGCCAGCAGCGTAGGACTTTCTGAAGCTTTCTTT.

This clone came up a few times. This chain joins TRBV28 and TRBJ2-7; D unclear. This CDR3 has 14 residues. Between the trimmed V and J ends, which lost 4 bases and 3 bases, there was a span of 13 bases. Germline CDR1 and CDR2: MDHEN and SYDVKM. The CDR3 region is CASSSKGFSYEQYF. In nucleotides, the CDR3 is TGTGCCAGCAGTTCTAAAGGGTTTAGCTACGAGCAGTACTTC.

This chain links TRBV27 with TRBJ2-3; D might be TRBD1 or TRBD2, each matching 5 bases. Deletions cut 5 bases from V and 0 bases from J, with 12 bases between. CDR3 size: 15 residues. Germline lookup yields CDR1 MNHEY and CDR2 SMNVEV (reference sequence). In DNA form, the CDR3 reads TGTGCCAGCAGTGCGACGGGACCTAGCACAGATACGCAGTATTTT. Protein sequence: CASSATGPSTDTQYF.

The V gene is TRBV14, the J gene TRBJ1-2; D ambiguous. The germline V gene encodes CDR1 SGHDN and CDR2 FVKESK. V was clipped by 2 bases and J by 4 bases, with 11 bases between them. This CDR3 comprises 14 residues. CDR3 sequence: CASSQSGSTYGYTF. The CDR3 bases are TGTGCCAGCAGCCAATCCGGGTCTACCTATGGCTACACCTTC. Combining the CDR3 with reference TRBV14 and TRBJ1-2 gives the whole variable domain EAGVTQFPSHSVIEKGQTVTLRCDPISGHDNLYWYRRVMGKEIKFLLHFVKESKQDESGMPNNRFLAERTGGTYSTLKVQPAELEDSGVYFCASSQSGSTYGYTFGSGTRLTVV.